A single sample is the source of the 30 T cell receptor beta chains below, sequenced in a study of shared clonotypes between healthy human individuals. TCRdb's table, derived via immunoSEQ multiplex PCR, lists solely in-frame clones and lacks some. The table shows around 1.1 million clones, with approximately 77% occurring only once. Material: memory CD4+ T cells from PBMCs. Subset given: CD45RA-negative fraction. Every receptor here comes from a man younger than 30 in good health. Some clones in this sample may be carry-over from other donors' samples.

This clone was counted at least ten times. The V gene is TRBV9, the J gene TRBJ2-4; D might be TRBD2 (5 bases). Trimming pared 0 bases from V and 0 bases from J, leaving 16 bases between. The CDR3 is made up of 18 amino acids. The germline CDR1 and CDR2 sequences are SGDLS and YYNGEE. The CDR3 reads CASSVAGADILAKNIQYF. CDR3 coding DNA: TGTGCCAGCAGCGTAGCCGGAGCGGATATCCTAGCCAAAAACATTCAGTACTTC.

This clone was recorded a few times. The chain joins TRBV10-1 to TRBJ1-1; 9 nucleotides match TRBD1. Germline CDR1 is WNHNN and CDR2 is SYGVQD (reference sequence). After removal of 7 bases from V and 3 bases from J, the junction contained 6 bases not matched to a gene. The CDR3 has 14 amino acids. Written as DNA, the CDR3 is TGCGCCAGCAAGGACAGGGGCACGGACACTGAAGCTTTCTTT. This translates into CASKDRGTDTEAFF.

The V call is TRBV27, the J call TRBJ2-1; 8 positions agree with TRBD2. CDR3 size: 14 residues. V shed 2 bases and J 8 bases; nucleotides not matched to a gene: 5. Germline-derived CDR1 and CDR2 are MNHEY and SMNVEV (reference sequence). The CDR3 nucleotides are TGTGCCAGCAGTTTACAGCGGGAGCCGGATGAGCAGTTCTTC. Translating it yields CASSLQREPDEQFF.

This rearrangement joins TRBV5-4 to TRBJ2-5, with D uncertain. Trimming cost V 4 bases and J 5 bases, with 6 bases left between them. This CDR3 comprises 11 residues. The V gene's germline CDR1 is SGHNT and CDR2 YYREEE (reference sequence). CDR3 region: CASSEGETQYF. Written as DNA, the CDR3 is TGTGCCAGCAGCGAAGGGGAGACCCAGTACTTC.

The V call is TRBV11-2, the J call TRBJ2-7; D assignment may be TRBD1 or TRBD2 (5 bases each). Per germline, CDR1 SGHAT and CDR2 FQNNGV. Trimming stripped 2 bases from V and 4 bases from J, with 15 bases between. The CDR3 loop spans 15 amino acids. The CDR3 region is CASSLLGGLRYEQYF. The CDR3 DNA sequence: TGTGCCAGCAGCTTACTTGGGGGTCTAAGGTACGAGCAGTACTTC.

This clone was detected only once. The rearrangement joins TRBV30 to TRBJ2-2; 8 nucleotides align to TRBD1. The CDR3 is 16 residues long. Trimming took 1 base from V and 3 from J; bases not matched to a gene: 7. Germline CDR1 GTSNPN, CDR2 SVGIG (reference sequence). CDR3 bases: TGTGCCTGGAGTGGCAGGGGGCGGTTGTACACCGGGGAGCTGTTTTTT. Translated: CAWSGRGRLYTGELFF.

In its sample, this clone was seen many times. Other nucleotide sequences in the sample specify the same CDR3. In DNA, the CDR3 is TGTGCCAGCTCACCAGGGGTTGGAGATACGCAGTATTTT. The encoded protein is CASSPGVGDTQYF. The rearrangement links TRBV18 to TRBJ2-3; no definite D call. Germline V gene sequence: CDR1 KGHSH, CDR2 LQKENI. The CDR3 spans 13 residues. V lost 2 bases and J 5 bases, leaving 8 bases between the germline ends.

The chain is built from TRBV19 and TRBJ2-7, with D possibly matching TRBD2 (6 bases). Trimming removed 3 bases at V and 0 bases at J, with 6 bases between. The CDR3 is 13 amino acids. From germline, CDR1 is LNHDA and CDR2 SQIVND (reference sequence). DNA for the CDR3: TGTGCCAGTAGTATGGACTACTCCTACGAGCAGTACTTC. As protein: CASSMDYSYEQYF. The variable domain in full, with the rest retrieved from reference TRBV19 and TRBJ2-7, is DGGITQSPKYLFRKEGQNVTLSCEQNLNHDAMYWYRQDPGQGLRLIYYSQIVNDFQKGDIAEGYSVSREKKESFPLTVTSAQKNPTAFYLCASSMDYSYEQYFGPGTRLTVT.

About this clone itself: The same CDR3 arises from other DNA sequences in this sample as well. This rearrangement joins TRBV5-4 to TRBJ1-5; D remains unclear. V shed 0 bases and J shed 3 bases, with 4 bases lying between them. The germline V gene has CDR1 SGHNT and CDR2 YYREEE (reference sequence). The CDR3 length is 13 residues. CDR3 sequence reads: CASSLAPNQPQHF. CDR3 sequence (DNA): TGTGCCAGCAGCTTGGCCCCCAATCAGCCCCAGCATTTT.

A single count supports this clone. The chain uses TRBV5-1 and TRBJ2-2; D remains unclear. From germline, CDR1 is SGHRS and CDR2 YFSETQ. This CDR3 region has 14 residues. Trimming pared 4 bases from V and 1 base from J, leaving 8 bases between. The DNA of the CDR3 is TGCGCCAGCAGCACCGGACGGAACACCGGGGAGCTGTTTTTT. It encodes CASSTGRNTGELFF.

The V call is TRBV6-1, the J call TRBJ1-4; D is ambiguous. The CDR3 is made up of 13 amino acids. Germline V lookup: CDR1 MNHNS, CDR2 SASEGT. The V end was cut by 10 bases, the J end by 3 bases, with 12 bases between. The CDR3 here is CATRAASNEKLFF. The CDR3 DNA reads TGTGCCACCCGGGCGGCCTCTAATGAAAAACTGTTTTTT.

The rearrangement uses TRBV5-1 and TRBJ1-3, with D possibly matching TRBD1 (5 bases). Germline loops: CDR1 SGHRS, CDR2 YFSETQ. Between the trimmed V and J ends, which lost 3 bases and 0 bases, there was a span of 10 bases. The CDR3 is 15 residues long. CDR3 loop: CASSSEGNSGNTIYF. The CDR3 bases are TGCGCCAGCAGCTCGGAGGGGAACTCTGGAAACACCATATATTTT. The full variable domain, completed using reference TRBV5-1 and TRBJ1-3, is KAGVTQTPRYLIKTRGQQVTLSCSPISGHRSVSWYQQTPGQGLQFLFEYFSETQRNKGNFPGRFSGRQFSNSRSEMNVSTLELGDSALYLCASSSEGNSGNTIYFGEGSWLTVV.

This sequence joins TRBV2 and TRBJ1-5; no clear D gene. CDR1 is SNHLY, CDR2 FYNNEI, per germline. Trimming cost V 6 bases and J 0 bases, with 12 bases left between them. This CDR3 contains 15 residues. This CDR3 is CASRANYLSNQPQHF. The CDR3 DNA reads as TGTGCCAGCAGGGCGAACTATCTTAGCAATCAGCCCCAGCATTTT.

The genes are TRBV5-1 and TRBJ2-1; no definite D call. Germline assignment: CDR1 SGHRS and CDR2 YFSETQ. The CDR3 runs to 15 residues. V was trimmed by 5 bases and J by 0 bases, leaving 12 bases between them. The CDR3 DNA is TGCGCCAGCAGACCAGGCCTGGACTCCTACAATGAGCAGTTCTTC. As protein: CASRPGLDSYNEQFF.

The genes are TRBV28 and TRBJ2-5; 7 bases are shared with TRBD2. The trim removed 8 bases at V and 1 base at J, leaving 7 bases unmatched. The germline V gene encodes CDR1 MDHEN and CDR2 SYDVKM. The CDR3 length is 14 residues. CDR3 sequence reads: CASQAERGQETQYF. The CDR3 DNA is TGTGCCAGCCAAGCCGAGCGGGGCCAAGAGACCCAGTACTTC.

The CDR3 sequence is CASSPNIFRDTEAFF. The CDR3 DNA reads TGCGCCAGCAGCCCGAACATCTTCCGGGACACTGAAGCTTTCTTT. J is TRBJ1-1 and V is TRBV5-1; D ambiguous. The CDR3 covers 15 residues. Germline loops: CDR1 SGHRS, CDR2 YFSETQ. Trimming pared 4 bases from V and 3 bases from J, leaving 16 bases between.

The chain employs TRBV19 and TRBJ1-5, with D perhaps TRBD1 (6 bases). This CDR3 comprises 15 residues. V dropped 2 bases and J dropped 7 bases, with 15 bases sitting between them. Germline CDR1 LNHDA, CDR2 SQIVND (reference sequence). The CDR3 loop is CASSITAGAGQPQHF. CDR3 DNA: TGTGCCAGTAGTATAACTGCGGGGGCAGGCCAGCCCCAGCATTTT.

The chain combines TRBV28 with TRBJ1-1; D is perhaps TRBD1 (6 bases). The germline gives CDR1 MDHEN, CDR2 SYDVKM. Trimming stripped 1 base from V and 3 bases from J, with 18 bases between. There are 17 residues in the CDR3. CDR3 region: CASSLSRWGAEDTEAFF. CDR3 nucleotides: TGTGCCAGCAGTTTATCCCGGTGGGGGGCTGAGGACACTGAAGCTTTCTTT.

The rearrangement links TRBV7-6 to TRBJ2-7; D uncertain. Germline lookup yields CDR1 SGHVS and CDR2 FNYEAQ. Trimming stripped 1 base from V and 2 bases from J, with 9 bases between. This CDR3 has 14 amino acids. The CDR3 sequence is CASSLVSGTYEQYF. DNA of the CDR3: TGTGCCAGCAGCTTAGTCTCAGGTACCTACGAGCAGTACTTC.

The chain couples TRBV4-2 to TRBJ1-2, with D hard to call. Germline V gene lookup returns CDR1 LGHNA and CDR2 YNFKEQ. Trimming stripped 0 bases from V and 4 bases from J, with 9 bases between. This CDR3 has 14 residues. As DNA, the CDR3 is TGTGCCAGCAGCCAAGAGGTTGCCGGCTATGGCTACACCTTC. Amino acid sequence: CASSQEVAGYGYTF.

This chain uses TRBV27 with TRBJ1-2; TRBD1 might be the D (5 bases). From germline, CDR1 is MNHEY and CDR2 SMNVEV (reference sequence). The CDR3 has 13 amino acids. V was trimmed by 5 bases and J by 4 bases, leaving 11 bases between them. CDR3 DNA sequence: TGTGCCAGCAGTCCCCGACAGCCCTATGGCTACACCTTC. Its translation: CASSPRQPYGYTF.

The chain links TRBV5-1 to TRBJ2-1, with 11 bases lining up with TRBD2. The CDR3 covers 16 residues. V trimming: 4 bases; J trimming: 2 bases; junction bases outside the gene matches: 5. The germline CDR1 and CDR2 sequences are SGHRS and YFSETQ. The CDR3 here is CASSRIAGGPYNEQFF. DNA of the CDR3: TGCGCCAGCAGCCGGATAGCGGGAGGGCCCTACAATGAGCAGTTCTTC. The full variable domain, in which reference TRBV5-1 and TRBJ2-1 provide the parts outside the CDR3, is KAGVTQTPRYLIKTRGQQVTLSCSPISGHRSVSWYQQTPGQGLQFLFEYFSETQRNKGNFPGRFSGRQFSNSRSEMNVSTLELGDSALYLCASSRIAGGPYNEQFFGPGTRLTVL.

The chain has TRBV6-5 and TRBJ1-4; tentatively, D is TRBD1 (6 bases). Germline values: CDR1 MNHEY, CDR2 SVGAGI. The V and J ends lost 4 bases and 8 bases respectively, with 11 bases between them. The CDR3 sequence is 13 residues long. CDR3 sequence reads: CASSWGAGEKLFF. The CDR3 region has the DNA TGTGCCAGCAGTTGGGGGGCCGGCGAAAAACTGTTTTTT.

The rearrangement links TRBV12-5 to TRBJ2-3, with TRBD1 as a possible D gene (5 bases). This CDR3 has 13 residues. V was pared by 4 bases and J by 4 bases, with 9 bases between. Germline CDR1 is LGHNT and CDR2 is FRNRAP. CDR3 nucleotides: TGTGCTAGTGGTTCCACAGGCCCAGATACGCAGTATTTT. This translates into CASGSTGPDTQYF.

The chain combines TRBV14 with TRBJ1-2; 9 nucleotides align to TRBD1. CDR1 and CDR2 from the germline V gene are SGHDN and FVKESK. CDR3 length: 12 amino acids. The V and J ends lost 4 bases and 9 bases, in that order; junction bases with no gene match: 3. CDR3 amino acids: CASSPGTGRYTF. The CDR3 region has the DNA TGTGCCAGCAGCCCCGGGACAGGGCGCTACACCTTC.

The chain uses TRBV15 and TRBJ2-1; 10 bases are a match to TRBD2. The CDR3 contains 13 residues. CDR1 is LNHNV and CDR2 is YYDKDF in the germline V gene (reference sequence). The V and J ends lost 8 bases and 9 bases, in that order; junction bases with no gene match: 7. The CDR3 is CATGLAGAGEQFF. DNA for the CDR3: TGTGCCACCGGTCTAGCGGGAGCGGGTGAGCAGTTCTTC.

The chain employs TRBV28 and TRBJ1-2; D call uncertain. The V end was cut by 5 bases, the J end by 7 bases, with 11 bases between. The CDR3 sequence is 12 residues long. The germline V gene has CDR1 MDHEN and CDR2 SYDVKM. CDR3 loop: CASSPRSGGYTF. CDR3 DNA sequence: TGTGCCAGCAGTCCTAGATCAGGTGGCTACACCTTC.

This clone was seen a handful of times. The chain uses TRBV6-6 and TRBJ2-7, with 7 bases matching TRBD1. Germline lookup yields CDR1 MNHNY and CDR2 SVGAGI (reference sequence). The CDR3 runs 15 residues. V lost 6 bases, J lost 3 bases, and 11 bases stayed unmatched. The CDR3 loop is CASSHNRGRDYEQYF. In DNA, the CDR3 is TGTGCCAGCAGCCATAACAGGGGACGAGACTACGAGCAGTACTTC.

V usage is TRBV7-2 and J usage is TRBJ2-7, with 7 positions matching TRBD1. There are 14 residues in the CDR3. CDR1 and CDR2 from the germline V gene are SGHTA and FQGNSA. The V gene end was trimmed by 2 bases and the J gene end by 6 bases; junction bases not matched to a gene: 7. The CDR3 coding sequence is TGTGCCAGCAGCTTAACCCCAGGGGGTGCCGAGCAGTACTTC. The encoded protein is CASSLTPGGAEQYF.

The V call is TRBV4-3, the J call TRBJ1-2, with a weak D call TRBD1 (5 bases). The V gene's germline CDR1 is LGHNA and CDR2 YSLEER. The CDR3 has 13 amino acids. The V gene lost 0 bases and the J gene lost 7 bases, with 9 bases spanning the gap. CDR3 loop: CASSQDWGVGYTF. The CDR3, as DNA: TGCGCCAGCAGCCAAGATTGGGGGGTTGGCTACACCTTC.